Listed below are T cell receptor beta chains from one sample, sequenced in a study of cytomegalovirus exposure and HLA in healthy donors. The protocol was immunoSEQ multiplex PCR, while the TCRdb copy is restricted to in-frame clones and leaves out a portion. The data hold some 200,000 clones, with roughly 86% observed a single time. Source material: PBMCs. These receptors were obtained from a man aged 30-40 years in good health and CMV-seropositive. CDR3s include the opening cysteine and the closing phenylalanine or tryptophan. Clone sizes are given selectively: once, few, many, or a class where the clone is expanded.

abundance,j_gene,v_gene,CDR3aa
.,TRBJ2-7,TRBV15,CATSTRTGSYEQYF
.,TRBJ2-7,TRBV6-5,CASSYQQGYEQYF
.,TRBJ2-3,TRBV9,CASSDLSGLAGAPDVYTQYF
.,TRBJ2-7,TRBV6-6,CASSSWGDPRNEQYF
few,TRBJ2-7,TRBV7-6,CASSRTGSYEQYF
.,TRBJ2-7,TRBV7-2,CASSLVLGDQYEQYF
.,TRBJ1-5,TRBV6-5,CASSGQGFDQPQHF
.,TRBJ1-1,TRBV7-2,CASSYRDSDKAFF
.,TRBJ2-5,TRBV28,CASRPPGQETQYF
.,TRBJ2-1,TRBV9,CASSVQGTEQFF
.,TRBJ1-6,TRBV11-3,CASSKDLSYNSPLHF
once,TRBJ1-6,TRBV5-1,CASSLVSGYNSPLHF